The 27 T cell receptor beta chains below all came from one sample that was sequenced in a study of Ad26.COV2.S vaccination and SARS-CoV-2 variants. TCRdb's copy holds only in-frame clones and misses some; the assay was immunoSEQ multiplex PCR. The table shows 380,000 or so clones, with about 88% occurring only once. Described treatment: some 20 received Ad26.COV2.S at low or high dose, single or two shots; five or six received placebo; per-sample allocation not given. Sampling occurred on day 63 after the first vaccine or placebo injection. Specimen: peripheral blood, collected in a trial of Ad26.COV2.S vaccine versus placebo. These receptors were taken from a person aged 18-60 years who received the Ad26.COV2.S COVID-19 vaccine or a placebo.

The chain couples TRBV7-8 to TRBJ1-6; D may be TRBD1 (6 bases). The V gene's germline CDR1 is SGHVS and CDR2 FQNEAQ. V gave up 3 bases and J gave up 7 bases, with 10 bases separating them. The CDR3 is 14 residues long. Here the CDR3 reads CASSFGQPNSPLHF. The CDR3 bases are TGTGCCAGCAGCTTCGGACAGCCCAATTCACCCCTCCACTTT.

J is TRBJ1-4 and V is TRBV7-8; 8 nucleotides match TRBD1. The CDR3 consists of 14 residues. From germline, CDR1 is SGHVS and CDR2 FQNEAQ. Losses at the gene ends were 5 bases for V and 11 bases for J; bases not matched to a gene: 10. CDR3 amino acids: CASSHRDRREKLFF. DNA of the CDR3: TGTGCCAGCAGCCACCGGGACAGGAGGGAGAAACTGTTTTTT. Full variable domain (remainder filled in from reference TRBV7-8 and TRBJ1-4): GAGVSQSPRYKVAKRGQDVALRCDPISGHVSLFWYQQALGQGPEFLTYFQNEAQLDKSGLPSDRFFAERPEGSVSTLKIQRTQQEDSAVYLCASSHRDRREKLFFGSGTQLSVL.

This clone occurred once. The V gene is TRBV3-1 (or the pseudogene TRBV3-2), the J gene TRBJ2-1; TRBD2 matches 9 bases. Germline trimming cut 4 bases from V and 6 bases from J; bases unmatched to any gene: 10. The germline V gene encodes CDR1 LGHDT and CDR2 YNNKEL (reference sequence). CDR3 length: 16 amino acids. The CDR3 sequence is CASSPPPAGGPNEQFF. In nucleotides, the CDR3 is TGTGCCAGCAGCCCACCCCCAGCGGGAGGTCCCAATGAGCAGTTCTTC.

This sequence joins TRBV28 and TRBJ1-1; TRBD1 is a possible D gene (6 bases). CDR3 length: 14 residues. Germline assignment: CDR1 MDHEN and CDR2 SYDVKM. Trimming took off 7 bases at V and 1 base at J, with 13 bases between the two ends. CDR3 DNA sequence: TGTGCCAGCAACCCCGGGGGCCAGAACACTGAAGCTTTCTTT. It yields the protein CASNPGGQNTEAFF. Based on the CDR3 plus reference TRBV28 and TRBJ1-1, the full variable domain is DVKVTQSSRYLVKRTGEKVFLECVQDMDHENMFWYRQDPGLGLRLIYFSYDVKMKEKGDIPEGYSVSREKKERFSLILESASTNQTSMYLCASNPGGQNTEAFFGQGTRLTVV.

This chain uses TRBV28 with TRBJ1-2; a weak D match, TRBD1 (5 bases). The CDR3 sequence is 14 residues long. V shed 5 bases and J shed 4 bases, with 14 bases lying between them. Germline V gives CDR1 MDHEN, CDR2 SYDVKM. The DNA of the CDR3 is TGTGCCAGCAGTCCCTCAGGGCCCCTCTATGGCTACACCTTC. Protein sequence: CASSPSGPLYGYTF.

The gene calls are TRBV5-1 and TRBJ2-2, with unresolved D. V shed 4 bases and J shed 5 bases, with 6 bases lying between them. CDR3 size: 12 residues. Germline V lookup: CDR1 SGHRS, CDR2 YFSETQ. DNA for the CDR3: TGCGCCAGCAGCCCCTTAACCGGGGAGCTGTTTTTT. Its translation: CASSPLTGELFF.

This clone was seen more than once but under ten times. V and J are TRBV4-1 and TRBJ2-2; no reliable D call. V was trimmed by 0 bases and J by 6 bases, leaving 8 bases between them. In germline, CDR1 is MGHRA, CDR2 YSYEKL. This CDR3 region has 14 residues. In nucleotides, the CDR3 is TGCGCCAGCAGCCAAGACTCCCCGGCCGGGGAGCTGTTTTTT. Its protein product is CASSQDSPAGELFF.

The V gene is TRBV7-3, the J gene TRBJ2-1; TRBD2 agrees at 9 bases. V shed 4 bases, J shed 0 bases, and the junction held 7 bases outside the gene matches. The CDR3 totals 17 residues. The V gene's germline CDR1 is SGHTA and CDR2 FQGTGA. CDR3 region: CASSYLAGPSSYNEQFF. Here the CDR3 DNA reads TGTGCCAGCAGCTACCTAGCGGGACCGAGCTCCTACAATGAGCAGTTCTTC.

This sequence joins TRBV27 and TRBJ2-1; maybe TRBD1 (5 bases). V lost 5 bases and J lost 4, with 15 bases in between. This CDR3 contains 15 residues. Per the germline V gene, CDR1 is MNHEY and CDR2 is SMNVEV (reference sequence). CDR3 nucleotide sequence: TGTGCCAGCAGTCACCAGGGCCTACTATACAATGAGCAGTTCTTC. It encodes CASSHQGLLYNEQFF.

As regards this clone: One junction end disagrees with the germline gene, perhaps due to a read error. The V call is TRBV11-3, the J call TRBJ2-2; 7 nucleotides align to TRBD1. The CDR3 totals 17 residues. Germline V gives CDR1 SGHNT, CDR2 YENEEA. This chain's CDR3 is CASSIEQGLVDTGELFF. The CDR3 DNA reads as TGTGCCAGCAGCATAGAACAGGGGCTAGTTGACACCGGGGAGCTGTTTTTT.

The V and J genes are TRBV7-9 and TRBJ2-2, with D tentatively TRBD1 (5 bases). The CDR3 loop spans 15 amino acids. Germline V gene sequence: CDR1 SEHNR, CDR2 FQNEAQ (reference sequence). Trimming shortened V by 7 bases and J by 6 bases, and 18 bases separated the two germline ends. CDR3 sequence reads: CASNLDTLFPGELFF. The CDR3 region has the DNA TGTGCCAGCAATTTGGACACACTTTTCCCCGGGGAGCTGTTTTTT.

A note on this clone: Other DNA sequences of this sample code for an identical CDR3. The chain links TRBV7-3 to TRBJ1-3; tentatively, D is TRBD1 (6 bases). CDR3 length equals 15 residues. V was shortened by 5 bases and J by 0 bases, with 11 bases between the two germline ends. Per germline, CDR1 SGHTA and CDR2 FQGTGA. As DNA, the CDR3 is TGTGCCAGCAGCCTTGGGGGCCTCTCTGGAAACACCATATATTTT. Protein product: CASSLGGLSGNTIYF.

V is TRBV6-2 or TRBV6-3 and J is TRBJ2-1; TRBD2 aligns across 9 bases. Germline CDR1 is MNHEY and CDR2 is SVGEGT. With V trimmed by 6 bases and J by 6 bases, 6 bases remained unmatched. CDR3 size: 14 residues. The CDR3 here is CASSTSGPINEQFF. The DNA of the CDR3 is TGTGCCAGCAGCACTAGCGGGCCTATCAATGAGCAGTTCTTC.

The rearrangement links TRBV5-6 to TRBJ2-7, with 8 bases lining up with TRBD1. Germline V gene data show CDR1 as SGHDT and CDR2 as YYEEEE. The CDR3 totals 14 residues. J lost 3 bases, V lost 3 bases, and 5 bases had no gene match. The CDR3 region has the DNA TGTGCCAGCAGCTATAGGACAGGGATCTACGAGCAGTACTTC. This translates into CASSYRTGIYEQYF.

The rearrangement links TRBV4-3 to TRBJ2-3; tentative D call: TRBD2 (6 bases). The CDR3 is made up of 14 amino acids. Trimming shortened V by 3 bases and J by 2 bases, and 9 bases separated the two germline ends. Germline CDR1 is LGHNA and CDR2 is YSLEER. The CDR3 DNA reads as TGCGCCAGCAGCCATGCGGGACCCACAGATACGCAGTATTTT. Its translation is CASSHAGPTDTQYF.

This chain connects TRBV6-6 to TRBJ2-2; D tentatively reads TRBD1 or TRBD2 (6 bases each). The V end was cut by 2 bases, the J end by 7 bases, with 17 bases between. The CDR3 runs 16 residues. Looked up from germline, CDR1 is MNHNY and CDR2 is SVGAGI (reference sequence). The CDR3 nucleotides are TGTGCCAGCAGTTACCAGTCTGGGGGGCAAGTCGGGGAGCTGTTTTTT. It specifies CASSYQSGGQVGELFF.

In DNA, the CDR3 is TGTGCCAGCACCTTCTGGGAGGCCTACGAGCAGTACTTC. This gives the protein CASTFWEAYEQYF. The J gene is TRBJ2-7, the V gene TRBV12-3 or TRBV12-4, with a weak D call TRBD2 (6 bases). V was cut by 7 bases and J by 2 bases, with 12 bases left in between. The CDR3 is 13 residues long.

The CDR3 nucleotides are TGTGCCAGCAGTCCGGACAGAAGCTATGGCTACACCTTC. It specifies CASSPDRSYGYTF. The rearrangement uses TRBV7-2 and TRBJ1-2; TRBD1 might be the D (6 bases). Trimming took 6 bases from V and 4 from J, leaving 12 bases between them. This CDR3 comprises 13 residues. Germline CDR1 reads SGHTA; CDR2 reads FQGNSA. The full variable domain, its missing parts supplied by reference TRBV7-2 and TRBJ1-2, is GAGVSQSPSNKVTEKGKDVELRCDPISGHTALYWYRQSLGQGLEFLIYFQGNSAPDKSGLPSDRFSAERTGGSVSTLTIQRTQQEDSAVYLCASSPDRSYGYTFGSGTRLTVV.

This sequence joins TRBV21-1 and TRBJ2-1. TRBV21-1 represents a pseudogene. The CDR3 is 15 residues long. The CDR3 nucleotides read TGTGCCAGCAGCGTTGGGGACGGTCCCTACAATGAGCAGTTCTTC. The encoded protein is CASSVGDGPYNEQFF.

The chain couples TRBV5-4 to TRBJ2-1; TRBD2 is a possible D gene (5 bases). The CDR3 has 15 residues. CDR1 and CDR2 (germline): SGHNT, YYREEE (reference sequence). Trimming pared 3 bases from V and 2 bases from J, leaving 12 bases between. The CDR3 here is CASSSGDVAYNEQFF. CDR3 nucleotides: TGTGCCAGCAGCTCCGGGGATGTAGCCTACAATGAGCAGTTCTTC.

V is TRBV19 and J is TRBJ2-7; D possibly corresponds to TRBD1 (5 bases). V was cut by 3 bases and J by 6 bases, with 12 bases left in between. CDR3 length equals 13 residues. Germline values: CDR1 LNHDA, CDR2 SQIVND (reference sequence). CDR3 protein: CASSITGPSEQYF. The CDR3 DNA is TGTGCCAGTAGTATTACAGGACCCTCCGAGCAGTACTTC.

The CDR3 region has the DNA TGTGCCAGCAGCTTACTAGCGGACTACCAAGAGACCCAGTACTTC. Its translation: CASSLLADYQETQYF. The chain joins TRBV7-2 to TRBJ2-5; TRBD2 matches at 7 bases. The CDR3 length is 15 residues. Germline V CDR1 and CDR2: SGHTA, FQGNSA. Trimming removed 2 bases from V and 0 bases from J; junction bases left unmatched: 3.

Only one count was recorded for this clone. The chain couples TRBV19 to TRBJ1-2; a weak D match, TRBD1 (6 bases). The CDR3 covers 14 residues. Germline V gives CDR1 LNHDA, CDR2 SQIVND (reference sequence). The V end lost 5 bases, the J end lost 4 bases, and 14 bases lay between the germline ends. The CDR3 sequence: CASSPSGTPYGYTF. The CDR3 DNA reads as TGTGCCAGTAGTCCATCCGGGACACCCTATGGCTACACCTTC.

The chain carries TRBV4-3 and TRBJ2-7; 8 nucleotides match TRBD2. CDR1 and CDR2 (germline): LGHNA, YSLEER. V dropped 4 bases and J dropped 7; count of bases not matched to a gene: 6. This CDR3 has 13 residues. The CDR3 is CASSRAGGQEQYF. CDR3 DNA sequence: TGCGCCAGCAGCCGGGCGGGAGGTCAGGAGCAGTACTTC.

The chain recombines TRBV5-6 with TRBJ2-5; D is perhaps TRBD2 (6 bases). This CDR3 comprises 14 residues. Trimming removed 3 bases from V and 9 bases from J, with 18 bases in between. Germline CDR1 reads SGHDT; CDR2 reads YYEEEE. The CDR3 nucleotides are TGTGCCAGCAGCTACGCGGGACTCTCGGGGGCCCAGTACTTC. As protein: CASSYAGLSGAQYF.

With respect to this clone: Other DNA sequences of this sample code for an identical CDR3. The chain couples TRBV9 to TRBJ2-7; 7 bases match TRBD1. V shed 2 bases and J 3 bases; nucleotides not matched to a gene: 2. This CDR3 has 13 residues. CDR1 is SGDLS and CDR2 is YYNGEE in the germline V gene. The CDR3 DNA is TGTGCCAGCAGCGTGGGACAGAACTACGAGCAGTACTTC. Translated: CASSVGQNYEQYF.

The rearrangement uses TRBV5-5 and TRBJ1-5; D uncertain. V dropped 1 base and J dropped 7 bases, with 15 bases sitting between them. Per the germline V gene, CDR1 is SGHKS and CDR2 is YYEKEE (reference sequence). The CDR3 covers 15 residues. CDR3 loop: CASSLRQDGTQPQHF. The CDR3, as DNA: TGTGCCAGCAGCTTGAGGCAGGACGGTACGCAGCCCCAGCATTTT.